What follows are 21 T cell receptor beta chains derived from one specimen sequenced in a study of blood T cell repertoires in COVID-19. Some clones are missing from TCRdb's copy, which holds only in-frame ones; the method was immunoSEQ multiplex PCR. The sample lists about 230,000 clones, 70% to 85% seen once, with approximately 2.4% in the top ten. Sequenced: peripheral blood. These receptors all stem from a man aged 35 to 55 who had recovered from COVID-19.

The table lists this clone with a count of one. CDR3 sequence reads: CASSESGVYNEQFF. CDR3 nucleotide sequence: TGTGCCAGCAGTGAGAGCGGGGTATACAATGAGCAGTTCTTC. This chain uses TRBV5-6 with TRBJ2-1, with 7 nucleotides matching TRBD2. V dropped 5 bases and J dropped 4; count of bases not matched to a gene: 6. The germline V gene has CDR1 SGHDT and CDR2 YYEEEE. The CDR3 contains 14 residues.

The rearrangement joins TRBV29-1 to TRBJ1-6; D might be TRBD1 (6 bases). CDR1 is SQVTM, CDR2 ANQGSEA, per germline. The CDR3 covers 13 residues. Trimming took off 7 bases at V and 10 bases at J, with 17 bases between the two ends. The CDR3 sequence is CSAYGQYDSPLHF. In DNA, the CDR3 is TGCAGCGCCTACGGACAGTACGACTCACCCCTCCACTTT.

The sample holds a few counts of this clone. The chain has TRBV7-9 and TRBJ2-6, with TRBD2 identical over 7 bases. Germline CDR1 SEHNR, CDR2 FQNEAQ (reference sequence). The CDR3 is made up of 18 amino acids. With 6 bases clipped from V and 1 base from J, the junction kept 12 bases outside the gene matches. CDR3 DNA sequence: TGTGCCAGCAGGTCAGGCGGGGGAGGTGATTCTGGGGCCAACGTCCTGACTTTC. The encoded protein is CASRSGGGGDSGANVLTF.

The chain uses TRBV3-1 (or the pseudogene TRBV3-2) and TRBJ2-7; 8 bases match TRBD2. V dropped 4 bases and J dropped 6; count of bases not matched to a gene: 2. Germline V gene sequence: CDR1 LGHDT, CDR2 YNNKEL (reference sequence). This CDR3 contains 12 residues. The CDR3 sequence: CASSRSGGEQYF. CDR3 in DNA: TGTGCCAGCAGCCGGAGCGGGGGCGAGCAGTACTTC.

The chain joins TRBV7-2 to TRBJ2-5; D possibly corresponds to TRBD2 (6 bases). The V end was cut by 3 bases, the J end by 7 bases, with 18 bases between. This CDR3 has 15 amino acids. CDR1 is SGHTA, CDR2 FQGNSA, per germline. The CDR3 DNA sequence: TGTGCCAGCAGCTTTACCGGACTGCCGGAGGGGACCCAGTACTTC. Its translation is CASSFTGLPEGTQYF. Full variable domain (outside the CDR3, taken from reference TRBV7-2 and TRBJ2-5): GAGVSQSPSNKVTEKGKDVELRCDPISGHTALYWYRQSLGQGLEFLIYFQGNSAPDKSGLPSDRFSAERTGGSVSTLTIQRTQQEDSAVYLCASSFTGLPEGTQYFGPGTRLLVL.

The chain joins TRBV19 to TRBJ2-7; 9 positions match TRBD2. CDR1 is LNHDA, CDR2 SQIVND, per germline (reference sequence). The ends lost 6 bases at V and 1 base at J; junction bases unmatched: 4. This CDR3 spans 14 amino acids. CDR3 sequence reads: CASRRAGGSYEQYF. Here the CDR3 DNA reads TGTGCCAGTAGACGAGCGGGAGGTTCCTACGAGCAGTACTTC.

V and J are TRBV7-2 and TRBJ2-1, with 7 bases fitting TRBD1. From germline, CDR1 is SGHTA and CDR2 FQGNSA. The CDR3 totals 14 residues. Germline trimming cut 5 bases from V and 8 bases from J; bases unmatched to any gene: 9. The CDR3 DNA reads TGTGCCAGCAGCAAAGACAGGGCAGAGGATGAGCAGTTCTTC. It yields the protein CASSKDRAEDEQFF.

There are a few counts of this clone. J is TRBJ1-6 and V is TRBV30, with D unclear. The germline V and J ends were trimmed by 1 base and 8 bases, with 12 bases remaining between them. CDR1 and CDR2 from the germline V gene are GTSNPN and SVGIG (reference sequence). The CDR3 has 14 amino acids. CDR3 nucleotides: TGTGCCTGGAGTGCGGTCCTAGCCCATTCACCCCTCCACTTT. The encoded protein is CAWSAVLAHSPLHF.

The chain combines TRBV9 with TRBJ2-2; 8 bases line up with TRBD2. The CDR3 covers 15 residues. Germline CDR1 reads SGDLS; CDR2 reads YYNGEE. V was pared by 3 bases and J by 1 base, with 2 bases of the junction left unmatched. CDR3 coding DNA: TGTGCCAGCAGCGCGGGACTAGTGAACACCGGGGAGCTGTTTTTT. Translated, it gives CASSAGLVNTGELFF. The full variable domain, completed using reference TRBV9 and TRBJ2-2, is DSGVTQTPKHLITATGQRVTLRCSPRSGDLSVYWYQQSLDQGLQFLIQYYNGEERAKGNILERFSAQQFPDLHSELNLSSLELGDSALYFCASSAGLVNTGELFFGEGSRLTVL.

The rearrangement joins TRBV4-3 to TRBJ1-1; D is uncertain. The germline V gene encodes CDR1 LGHNA and CDR2 YSLEER. This CDR3 is 14 amino acids long. Trimming pared 0 bases from V and 3 bases from J, leaving 8 bases between. CDR3 sequence (DNA): TGCGCCAGCAGCCAAGATCCGGGTGACACTGAAGCTTTCTTT. It codes for CASSQDPGDTEAFF.

V gene TRBV11-3 combines with J gene TRBJ2-1, with TRBD2 as a possible D gene (6 bases). V lost 5 bases to trimming and J lost 5 bases, with 16 bases between them. Per germline, CDR1 SGHNT and CDR2 YENEEA. The CDR3 covers 15 residues. The CDR3 sequence: CASSPTGTLDNEQFF. CDR3 nucleotides: TGTGCCAGCAGCCCGACCGGGACTCTAGACAATGAGCAGTTCTTC.

The chain has TRBV19 and TRBJ1-5; 7 positions match TRBD1. In germline, CDR1 is LNHDA, CDR2 SQIVND (reference sequence). The CDR3 is 15 amino acids. Trimming removed 10 bases from V and 5 bases from J; junction bases left unmatched: 14. This chain's CDR3 is CATKRGDRDHQPQHF. The CDR3 DNA is TGTGCCACCAAAAGAGGAGACAGGGACCATCAGCCCCAGCATTTT.

The rearrangement uses TRBV5-1 and TRBJ2-7, with 11 positions matching TRBD2. Trimming took 0 bases from V and 0 from J; bases not matched to a gene: 8. The CDR3 covers 18 residues. The germline gives CDR1 SGHRS, CDR2 YFSETQ. The CDR3 DNA reads TGCGCCAGCAGCTTGGGGGGACTAGCGGTCGGTGGCTCCTACGAGCAGTACTTC. As protein: CASSLGGLAVGGSYEQYF.

The chain recombines TRBV27 with TRBJ1-2, with D perhaps matching TRBD1 (6 bases). Germline V CDR1 and CDR2: MNHEY, SMNVEV (reference sequence). The CDR3 length is 14 residues. V lost 6 bases to trimming and J lost 4 bases, with 15 bases between them. The CDR3 sequence is CASRKLQGGYGYTF. The CDR3 DNA reads TGTGCCAGCAGAAAATTACAGGGCGGCTATGGCTACACCTTC.

V and J are TRBV19 and TRBJ1-1; D gene unclear. The CDR3 is made up of 12 amino acids. Between the trimmed V and J ends, which lost 4 bases and 5 bases, there was a span of 8 bases. The germline V gene has CDR1 LNHDA and CDR2 SQIVND (reference sequence). The CDR3 DNA follows: TGTGCCAGTAGTACCCAGAGGACTGAAGCTTTCTTT. This translates into CASSTQRTEAFF.

This sequence joins TRBV7-9 and TRBJ1-4; D call uncertain. This CDR3 is 12 amino acids long. Germline V gene sequence: CDR1 SEHNR, CDR2 FQNEAQ (reference sequence). With 5 bases removed from V and 8 bases from J, the gap between germline ends came to 9 bases. The CDR3 coding sequence is TGTGCCAGCAGCCCTTATGTGGAAAAACTGTTTTTT. This encodes CASSPYVEKLFF.

This clone was counted once. J is TRBJ1-2 and V is TRBV6-5; D is perhaps TRBD1 (6 bases). V was clipped by 4 bases and J by 0 bases, with 9 bases between them. Germline V lookup: CDR1 MNHEY, CDR2 SVGAGI. This CDR3 has 14 amino acids. The chain's CDR3 is CASSLTGSNYGYTF. CDR3 in DNA: TGTGCCAGCAGTTTGACAGGTTCTAACTATGGCTACACCTTC.

CDR3 amino acids: CASRTGQGSYEQYF. The CDR3 bases are TGCGCCAGCAGAACGGGACAGGGCTCCTACGAGCAGTACTTC. This rearrangement joins TRBV5-1 to TRBJ2-7, with TRBD1 matching over 9 bases. With V trimmed by 5 bases and J by 0 bases, 3 bases remained unmatched. This CDR3 contains 14 residues. Germline lookup yields CDR1 SGHRS and CDR2 YFSETQ.

The chain has TRBV7-9 and TRBJ1-1; D is uncertain. Germline-derived CDR1 and CDR2 are SEHNR and FQNEAQ (reference sequence). Trimming took 3 bases from V and 1 from J, leaving 9 bases between them. The CDR3 length is 14 residues. The CDR3 DNA reads TGTGCCAGCAGCTTCCCGGGTAGGAACACTGAAGCTTTCTTT. This sequence encodes CASSFPGRNTEAFF.

The J gene is TRBJ2-3, the V gene TRBV3-1 (or the pseudogene TRBV3-2); D unresolved. Trimming stripped 3 bases from V and 5 bases from J, with 12 bases between. CDR3 length: 14 residues. Germline V gene sequence: CDR1 LGHDT, CDR2 YNNKEL (reference sequence). CDR3 loop: CASSQGTYGDTQYF. The CDR3 DNA reads TGTGCCAGCAGCCAGGGCACCTACGGAGATACGCAGTATTTT.

The rearrangement links TRBV7-8 to TRBJ2-3; D ambiguous. V was shortened by 0 bases and J by 5 bases, with 12 bases between the two germline ends. Germline-derived CDR1 and CDR2 are SGHVS and FQNEAQ. The CDR3 runs to 15 residues. CDR3 residues: CASSLAPGSEDTQYF. Here the CDR3 DNA reads TGTGCCAGCAGCTTAGCCCCCGGGTCGGAAGATACGCAGTATTTT.